The 24 T cell receptor beta chains listed next were all sequenced from one sample in a study of CD8+ T cells in alopecia areata. cDNA serving as the sequencing template came from extracted, reverse transcribed RNA. The repertoire was sequenced with immunoSEQ multiplex PCR; TCRdb's copy has only in-frame clones and lacks some. The profile covers hundreds of thousands of clones, with under 40% appearing a single time and more than 0.4% taken by the ten largest. Treatment indicated: oral pan-JAK inhibitor, 5-10 mg twice daily. Sequenced here: CD4+ T cells sorted from blood, sampled around week 30, from a patient treated with tofacitinib. The receptors shown here come from a human donor with alopecia areata.

The genes are TRBV5-5 and TRBJ1-1; D is ambiguous. V was trimmed by 0 bases and J by 5 bases, leaving 14 bases between them. Germline V lookup: CDR1 SGHKS, CDR2 YYEKEE (reference sequence). The CDR3 covers 15 residues. The DNA of the CDR3 is TGTGCCAGCAGCTTGGGATCAGCTAGCTGGACTGAAGCTTTCTTT. It codes for CASSLGSASWTEAFF.

This rearrangement joins TRBV4-1 to TRBJ1-5; no clear D gene. Trimming left V 1 base short and J 7 bases short, with 5 bases between. The CDR3 extends over 12 amino acids. Germline V gives CDR1 MGHRA, CDR2 YSYEKL. DNA of the CDR3: TGCGCCAGCAGCCAAGTAGGGCAGCCCCAGCATTTT. Translated: CASSQVGQPQHF.

In this sample, this clone turned up a few times. Additional DNA sequences in this sample encode the identical CDR3. The chain is built from TRBV5-1 and TRBJ1-1; tentatively, D is TRBD1 (6 bases). Germline V CDR1 and CDR2: SGHRS, YFSETQ. The CDR3 sequence is 14 residues long. V dropped 2 bases and J dropped 0 bases, with 8 bases sitting between them. CDR3 sequence reads: CASSLGGMNTEAFF. Written as DNA, the CDR3 is TGCGCCAGCAGCTTAGGGGGAATGAACACTGAAGCTTTCTTT.

The V call is TRBV10-1, the J call TRBJ2-7; no clear D gene. Germline CDR1 is WNHNN and CDR2 is SYGVQD (reference sequence). This CDR3 has 12 residues. The ends were cut back, 3 bases at V and 6 bases at J, with 9 bases in the middle. The CDR3: CASSDGFSEQYF. The CDR3 DNA is TGCGCCAGCAGTGATGGATTCTCCGAGCAGTACTTC.

Only a few counts were recorded for this clone. The chain carries TRBV27 and TRBJ2-2; D is unresolved. V lost 6 bases to trimming and J lost 1 base, with 12 bases between them. The CDR3 loop spans 15 amino acids. Germline V gene sequence: CDR1 MNHEY, CDR2 SMNVEV (reference sequence). CDR3 bases: TGTGCCAGCAGCGCCCGAGGTTTGAACACCGGGGAGCTGTTTTTT. Amino acids: CASSARGLNTGELFF.

This clone was recorded a few times. Other DNA variants within this sample encode the same CDR3. The V call is TRBV5-1, the J call TRBJ2-7, with 7 bases matching TRBD1. Germline values: CDR1 SGHRS, CDR2 YFSETQ. V shed 0 bases, J shed 1 base, and the junction held 1 base outside the gene matches. The CDR3 has 14 residues. The CDR3 region has the DNA TGCGCCAGCAGCTTGGACAGGGGATCCTACGAGCAGTACTTC. The encoded protein is CASSLDRGSYEQYF.

V and J are TRBV2 and TRBJ1-1; D is unresolved. V lost 8 bases, J lost 0 bases, and 7 bases lay in between. Germline V gene lookup returns CDR1 SNHLY and CDR2 FYNNEI. The CDR3 has 12 residues. CDR3 in amino acids: CASAALNTEAFF. The CDR3 nucleotides are TGTGCCAGCGCCGCTTTGAACACTGAAGCTTTCTTT.

The V gene is TRBV5-1, the J gene TRBJ2-1; no definite D call. This CDR3 contains 15 residues. In germline, CDR1 is SGHRS, CDR2 YFSETQ. The ends were cut back, 0 bases at V and 4 bases at J, with 11 bases in the middle. The CDR3 DNA is TGCGCCAGCAGCTTGGCCGACGTCAGTTACAATGAGCAGTTCTTC. It translates to CASSLADVSYNEQFF.

This clone occurred a few times. The V call is TRBV15, the J call TRBJ2-1; TRBD2 aligns across 12 bases. This CDR3 has 15 amino acids. Trimming removed 8 bases from V and 3 bases from J; junction bases left unmatched: 5. CDR1 is LNHNV, CDR2 YYDKDF, per germline (reference sequence). The CDR3: CATSSGRAYYNEQFF. In DNA form, the CDR3 reads TGTGCCACCTCTAGCGGGAGGGCCTACTACAATGAGCAGTTCTTC.

This clone was counted only a few times. The rearrangement uses TRBV6-5 and TRBJ1-3; D gene ambiguous. CDR3 size: 15 residues. The V end was cut by 0 bases, the J end by 3 bases, with 9 bases between. Germline assignment: CDR1 MNHEY and CDR2 SVGAGI. CDR3 DNA sequence: TGTGCCAGCAGTTACTCAGTAGGCGATGGAAACACCATATATTTT. This translates into CASSYSVGDGNTIYF.

The CDR3 region is CASSPRGTGGSEAFF. The DNA of the CDR3 is TGTGCCAGCAGCCCGCGTGGGACAGGGGGCTCTGAAGCTTTCTTT. The J gene is TRBJ1-1, the V gene TRBV9; 12 nucleotides match TRBD1. Germline values: CDR1 SGDLS, CDR2 YYNGEE. V shed 4 bases, J shed 6 bases, and the junction held 7 bases outside the gene matches. The CDR3 is made up of 15 amino acids.

This clone has more than one count but fewer than ten. In the same sample, other DNA sequences code for this CDR3. The chain combines TRBV18 with TRBJ2-3; D gene uncertain. The germline CDR1 and CDR2 sequences are KGHSH and LQKENI. V dropped 3 bases and J dropped 6 bases, with 7 bases sitting between them. The CDR3 is 12 residues long. CDR3 sequence: CASSPAPDTQYF. In nucleotides, the CDR3 is TGTGCCAGCTCACCGGCTCCCGATACGCAGTATTTT.

CDR3 residues: CASSPGGVAGEQFF. As DNA, the CDR3 is TGTGCCAGTAGTCCCGGGGGGGTGGCCGGGGAGCAGTTCTTC. The J gene is TRBJ2-1, the V gene TRBV19, with 8 bases that match TRBD2. This CDR3 has 14 residues. With 5 bases clipped from V and 10 bases from J, the junction kept 10 bases outside the gene matches. Germline-derived CDR1 and CDR2 are LNHDA and SQIVND (reference sequence).

This clone was seen more than once but under ten times. This chain uses TRBV29-1 with TRBJ2-7; D gene unclear. CDR3 length: 13 amino acids. Germline V gene sequence: CDR1 SQVTM, CDR2 ANQGSEA. Between the trimmed V and J ends, which lost 4 bases and 0 bases, there was a span of 10 bases. CDR3 DNA: TGCAGCGTTGGAAATCGGAACTCCTACGAGCAGTACTTC. This codes for CSVGNRNSYEQYF.

The sample holds a few counts of this clone. The rearrangement links TRBV6-6 to TRBJ2-2; possibly TRBD1 for D (5 bases). The length of the CDR3 is 15 residues. Germline lookup yields CDR1 MNHNY and CDR2 SVGAGI (reference sequence). Trimming pared 2 bases from V and 1 base from J, leaving 8 bases between. This CDR3 is CASSYLGQNTGELFF. The CDR3 bases are TGTGCCAGCAGTTACCTCGGACAGAACACCGGGGAGCTGTTTTTT.

The chain employs TRBV7-3 and TRBJ2-3; D might be TRBD2 (5 bases). Trimming left V 4 bases short and J 6 bases short, with 14 bases between. Germline V gene sequence: CDR1 SGHTA, CDR2 FQGTGA. The CDR3 runs to 14 residues. The CDR3 nucleotides read TGTGCCAGCAGCTCGACGGGGTTCGCGGATACGCAGTATTTT. Translating gives CASSSTGFADTQYF.

The chain carries TRBV4-1 and TRBJ1-2, with D unclear. This CDR3 spans 12 amino acids. Germline lookup yields CDR1 MGHRA and CDR2 YSYEKL. V gave up 0 bases and J gave up 6 bases, with 5 bases separating them. The CDR3 coding sequence is TGCGCCAGCAGCCAAGATATAGATGGCTACACCTTC. The encoded protein is CASSQDIDGYTF.

This clone was observed a handful of times. V usage is TRBV30 and J usage is TRBJ1-2, with 8 positions matching TRBD1. The CDR3 length is 12 residues. The germline V gene has CDR1 GTSNPN and CDR2 SVGIG (reference sequence). The ends lost 3 bases at V and 6 bases at J; junction bases unmatched: 3. CDR3 nucleotides: TGTGCCTGGAGCGACAGGGGACATGGCTACACCTTC. Translating it yields CAWSDRGHGYTF.

This chain links TRBV4-1 with TRBJ2-1; D gene ambiguous. CDR1 MGHRA and CDR2 YSYEKL come from the germline V gene. V was cut by 1 base and J by 9 bases, with 4 bases left in between. This CDR3 region has 11 residues. CDR3 amino acids: CASSQAGEQFF. The CDR3 DNA reads as TGCGCCAGCAGCCAAGCCGGTGAGCAGTTCTTC.

This chain connects TRBV6-5 to TRBJ1-5, with a tentative D call TRBD1 (5 bases). V lost 4 bases to trimming and J lost 3 bases, with 10 bases between them. The CDR3 is 14 amino acids. Germline CDR1 reads MNHEY; CDR2 reads SVGAGI. Written as DNA, the CDR3 is TGTGCCAGCAGTTTGGACAACTCCAATCAGCCCCAGCATTTT. Translated, it gives CASSLDNSNQPQHF.

This clone was counted between two and nine times. This rearrangement joins TRBV2 to TRBJ2-2, with D possibly TRBD1 on 5 matching bases. V was pared by 6 bases and J by 0 bases, with 20 bases between. The CDR3 covers 18 residues. Per the germline V gene, CDR1 is SNHLY and CDR2 is FYNNEI. The CDR3 DNA sequence: TGTGCCAGCAGATCCAACACCAGGGCCTCCTCGAACACCGGGGAGCTGTTTTTT. Protein: CASRSNTRASSNTGELFF.

The rearrangement links TRBV7-3 to TRBJ1-1; no reliable D call. This CDR3 contains 14 residues. In germline, CDR1 is SGHTA, CDR2 FQGTGA. V was cut by 1 base and J by 8 bases, with 14 bases left in between. The CDR3 DNA reads as TGTGCCAGCAGCTTAAATGGGATGGAGGCCGAAGCTTTCTTT. Its protein product is CASSLNGMEAEAFF. The entire variable domain, with the rest obtained from reference TRBV7-3 and TRBJ1-1, is as follows: GAGVSQTPSNKVTEKGKYVELRCDPISGHTALYWYRQSLGQGPEFLIYFQGTGAADDSGLPNDRFFAVRPEGSVSTLKIQRTERGDSAVYLCASSLNGMEAEAFFGQGTRLTVV.

This clone was seen a handful of times. This chain connects TRBV14 to TRBJ2-7, with D possibly matching TRBD1 (5 bases). Germline CDR1 reads SGHDN; CDR2 reads FVKESK. The CDR3 covers 15 residues. V gave up 0 bases and J gave up 4 bases, with 13 bases separating them. The CDR3 region is CASSQEGVPGYEQYF. The CDR3 DNA is TGTGCCAGCAGCCAAGAAGGGGTTCCGGGTTACGAGCAGTACTTC.

This clone was found a few times. This CDR3 reads CASSPGLAGAVSSYEQYF. The CDR3 DNA reads TGTGCCAGCAGCCCCGGACTAGCGGGGGCGGTAAGCTCCTACGAGCAGTACTTC. This sequence joins TRBV11-2 and TRBJ2-7; the match to TRBD2 covers 13 bases. V trimming: 5 bases; J trimming: 0 bases; junction bases outside the gene matches: 10. Germline V lookup: CDR1 SGHAT, CDR2 FQNNGV. The CDR3 has 18 residues.